The T cell receptor (beta chain) under discussion was sequenced for a study of OX40 agonist ivuxolimab in advanced cancers. Study-level information: Roughly two fifths of patients had received prior checkpoint inhibitor therapy.

TCRdb's table, derived via immunoSEQ multiplex PCR, lists solely in-frame clones and lacks some. The sample has some 150,000 clones, approximately 94% seen once. V lost 7 bases, J lost 0 bases, and 6 bases lay in between. The CDR3 covers 11 residues. CDR1 and CDR2 (germline): DFQATT, SNEGSKA (reference sequence). J is TRBJ2-5 and V is TRBV20-1; no reliable D call. This receptor was obtained from an adult with an advanced solid tumor such as melanoma, head and neck, liver or kidney cancer. The sequencing here drew on CD4+ or CD8+ T cells sorted from blood, taken in a trial of the OX40 agonist ivuxolimab. The CDR3 nucleotides read TGCAGTGGGCGGAACCAAGAGACCCAGTACTTC. Translation gives CSGRNQETQYF.